This TCR beta chain was retrieved from a study of blood T cell repertoires in COVID-19. Across the whole study: Samples representing acute and convalescent COVID-19 were sourced from the United States, Italy and Spain. Nucleic acid was either cDNA or gDNA, and it came from T cells, B-cell-depleted T cells, or PBMCs.

Trimming at V came to 5 bases and at J to 2 bases, leaving 2 bases not matched to a gene. The CDR3 runs 13 residues. The germline V gene encodes CDR1 SGHVS and CDR2 FQNEAQ. Per the study methods: Nucleated cell number was recorded as an estimate derived from reference gene primer amplification. Generated by immunoSEQ multiplex PCR, the TCRdb table keeps only in-frame clones and is missing some. The D gene and trimming were derived from the DNA, and the V and J assignments and clone size from that table. The sample records about 84,000 clones, nearly 85% being singletons. The J gene is TRBJ1-2, the V gene TRBV7-8, with 7 bases matching TRBD1. The clonotype was recovered from a woman at least 80 years old with acute or convalescent COVID-19. Sequencing was carried out using peripheral blood. CDR3 DNA sequence: TGTGCCAGCAGCGCGACAGGGAACTATGGCTACACCTTC. This encodes CASSATGNYGYTF.